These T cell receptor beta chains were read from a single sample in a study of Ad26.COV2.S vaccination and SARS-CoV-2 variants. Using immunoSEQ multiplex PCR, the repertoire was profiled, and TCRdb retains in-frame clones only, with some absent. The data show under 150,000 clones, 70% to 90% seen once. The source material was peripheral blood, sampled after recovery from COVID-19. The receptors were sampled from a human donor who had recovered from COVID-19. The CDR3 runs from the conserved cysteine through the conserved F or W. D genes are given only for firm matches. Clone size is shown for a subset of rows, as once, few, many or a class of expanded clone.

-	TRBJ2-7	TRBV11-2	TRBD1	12	CASSGTAHEQYF	TGTGCCAGCTCCGGGACAGCCCACGAGCAGTACTTC
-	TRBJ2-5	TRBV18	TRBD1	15	CASSPPPGGAETQYF	TGTGCCAGCTCACCACCCCCAGGGGGCGCGGAGACCCAGTACTTC
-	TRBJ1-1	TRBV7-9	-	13	CASSLEGSTEAFF	TGTGCCAGCAGCTTGGAGGGGAGCACTGAAGCTTTCTTT
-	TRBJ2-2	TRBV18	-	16	CASSPPVPRVTGELFF	TGTGCCAGCTCACCACCGGTCCCCAGGGTAACCGGGGAGCTGTTTTTT
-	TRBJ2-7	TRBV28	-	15	CASRDTSRHLDEQYF	TGTGCCAGCAGAGACACCAGCAGGCACCTCGACGAGCAGTACTTC
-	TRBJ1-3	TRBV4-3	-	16	CASSQGLQMTGNTIYF	TGCGCCAGCAGCCAAGGCCTCCAAATGACAGGAAACACCATATATTTT
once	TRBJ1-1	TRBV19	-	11	CASWQEFRAFF	TGTGCCAGTTGGCAAGAGTTTAGAGCTTTCTTT
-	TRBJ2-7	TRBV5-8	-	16	CASSSSLRPKAYEQYF	TGTGCCAGCAGCTCGAGCTTACGTCCAAAGGCCTACGAGCAGTACTTC
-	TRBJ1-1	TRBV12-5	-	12	CASGLGGSEAFF	TGTGCTAGTGGTTTGGGGGGATCTGAAGCTTTCTTT
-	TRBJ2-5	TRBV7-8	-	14	CASSLGVGGETQYF	TGTGCCAGCAGCTTAGGGGTCGGGGGTGAGACCCAGTACTTC
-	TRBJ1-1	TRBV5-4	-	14	CASSLSGGNTEAFF	TGTGCCAGCAGCTTGTCGGGCGGGAACACTGAAGCTTTCTTT
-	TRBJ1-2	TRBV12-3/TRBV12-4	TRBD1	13	CASSFVTGVSYTF	TGTGCCAGCAGTTTTGTGACAGGGGTTAGCTACACCTTC
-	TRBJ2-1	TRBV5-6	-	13	CASSLVSLNEQFF	TGTGCCAGCAGCTTGGTAAGCCTCAATGAGCAGTTCTTC
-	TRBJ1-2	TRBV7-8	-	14	CASSLTHIRGGYTF	TGTGCCAGCAGCCTGACGCATATAAGGGGAGGCTACACCTTC
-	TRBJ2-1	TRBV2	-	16	CASSEAGAVVSNEQFF	TGTGCCAGCAGTGAAGCGGGGGCTGTTGTCAGCAATGAGCAGTTCTTC
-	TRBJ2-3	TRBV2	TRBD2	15	CASSSTSGGADTQYF	TGTGCCAGCAGTTCGACTAGCGGGGGAGCAGATACGCAGTATTTT
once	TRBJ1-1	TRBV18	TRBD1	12	CASSPYRGEAFF	TGTGCCAGCTCACCCTACAGGGGTGAAGCTTTCTTT
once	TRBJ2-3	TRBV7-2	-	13	CASSLGIGDTQYF	TGTGCCAGCAGCTTAGGGATCGGGGATACGCAGTATTTT
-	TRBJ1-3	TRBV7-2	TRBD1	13	CASGTGGGNTIYF	TGTGCCAGCGGGACAGGGGGGGGAAACACCATATATTTT
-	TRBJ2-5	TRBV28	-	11	CASGELGTQYF	TGTGCCTCGGGGGAGCTAGGGACCCAGTACTTC
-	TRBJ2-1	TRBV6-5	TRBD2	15	CASRETSGVYNEQFF	TGTGCCAGCAGAGAGACTAGCGGAGTATACAATGAGCAGTTCTTC
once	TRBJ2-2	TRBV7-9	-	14	CASSLGENTGELFF	TGTGCCAGCAGCTTAGGGGAGAACACCGGGGAGCTGTTTTTT
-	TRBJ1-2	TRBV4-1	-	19	CASSQDLAQGLLALYGYTF	TGCGCCAGCAGCCAAGATCTAGCGCAGGGGCTTTTAGCCCTCTATGGCTACACCTTC
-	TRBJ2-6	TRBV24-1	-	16	CATSDPDSSGANVLTF	TGTGCCACCAGTGATCCCGACAGCTCTGGGGCCAACGTCCTGACTTTC
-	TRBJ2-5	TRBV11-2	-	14	CASSLRGSQETQYF	TGTGCCAGCAGCTTGCGGGGCAGTCAAGAGACCCAGTACTTC
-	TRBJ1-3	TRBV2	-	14	CASSERVDGNTIYF	TGTGCCAGCAGTGAAAGGGTCGACGGAAACACCATATATTTT
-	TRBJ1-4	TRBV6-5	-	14	CASIRDRSNEKLFF	TGTGCCAGCATTCGAGACAGGAGTAATGAAAAACTGTTTTTT
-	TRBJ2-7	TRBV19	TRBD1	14	CASSPGQGVGEQYF	TGTGCCAGTTCCCCGGGACAGGGGGTTGGCGAGCAGTACTTC
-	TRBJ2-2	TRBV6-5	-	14	CASSFRQPSGELFF	TGTGCCAGCAGTTTCAGACAGCCTAGCGGGGAGCTGTTTTTT
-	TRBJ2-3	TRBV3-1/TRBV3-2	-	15	CASSQGSVGTDTQYF	TGTGCCAGCAGCCAGGGGTCAGTTGGGACAGATACGCAGTATTTT
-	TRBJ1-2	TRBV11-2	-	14	CASSLVGGLGGYTF	TGTGCCAGCAGCTTAGTGGGGGGGCTGGGGGGCTACACCTTC
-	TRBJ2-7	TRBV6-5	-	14	CASSNGRITYEQYF	TGTGCCAGCAGTAACGGCCGCATTACCTACGAGCAGTACTTC
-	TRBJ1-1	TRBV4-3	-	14	CASSQAGRDTEAFF	TGCGCCAGCAGCCAAGCCGGGAGGGACACTGAAGCTTTCTTT
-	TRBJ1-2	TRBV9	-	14	CASSVDRVDYGYTF	TGTGCCAGCAGCGTAGATCGAGTAGACTATGGCTACACCTTC
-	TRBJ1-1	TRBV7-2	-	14	CASYTTAGPTEAFF	TGTGCCAGCTACACTACAGCAGGGCCCACTGAAGCTTTCTTT
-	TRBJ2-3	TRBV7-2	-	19	CAAAPNREVGGSSTDTQYF	TGTGCAGCAGCTCCCAATAGGGAAGTTGGGGGGTCTAGCACAGATACGCAGTATTTT
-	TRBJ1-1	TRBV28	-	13	CASTQTANTEAFF	TGTGCCAGCACCCAGACAGCGAACACTGAAGCTTTCTTT
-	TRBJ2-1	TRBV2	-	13	CASRSLIAGATFF	TGTGCCAGCAGGAGCTTAATTGCGGGGGCCACGTTCTTC